This is a list of T cell receptor beta chains from one sample in a study of esophageal squamous cell carcinoma under preoperative chemotherapy. TCRdb analysed the PCR reads with MiXCR anew, one entry per CDR3 protein. The sample holds some 32,000 distinct CDR3 sequences; about half are singletons and the top ten take approximately 25%. The sample here was taken from a patient given preoperative chemotherapy. These receptors were taken from a human donor with esophageal squamous cell carcinoma. The donor label of this sample is uncertain. Both conserved end residues are part of each CDR3.

v_gene: TRBV19
CDR3aa: CASSIGPIGPPTEQYF

v_gene: TRBV7-2
CDR3aa: CGSSLAGGHQETQYF

v_gene: TRBV7-6
CDR3aa: CPVTAVGAKNTQYF

v_gene: TRBV7-2
CDR3aa: CASSSTGGVGKNTQYF

v_gene: TRBV7-6
CDR3aa: CASSVGGGSPDQDTQYF

v_gene: TRBV7-6
CDR3aa: CASSPVNTGTQYF

v_gene: TRBV7-8
CDR3aa: CAAGLGGRDQDTQYF

v_gene: TRBV7-2
CDR3aa: CASSQLGRAGIQYF

v_gene: TRBV7-6
CDR3aa: CASSSLSGGTGELFF

v_gene: TRBV7-3
CDR3aa: CASSLTSGTSFYEQYF

v_gene: TRBV6-5
CDR3aa: CASSSSGSGGGEQFF